The following is a TCR beta chain sequence with its context. Its cognate antigen is unknown. These data come from a study of cytomegalovirus exposure and HLA in healthy donors. Turning to the study itself: Out of a few hundred genotyped donors, about 80% belonged to the Caucasian-associated ancestry cluster. Study-level points and caveats: Analyses of presence/absence relied on an assumption of roughly uniform sequencing depth across donors. There were several of the most significant clusters that appeared linked to common viral pathogens in a later analysis. Apart from CMV serostatus, no immune exposure information was available.

J lost 5 bases, V lost 4 bases, and 3 bases had no gene match. This CDR3 contains 14 residues. CDR1 is SNHLY and CDR2 is FYNNEI in the germline V gene. Primers: 60 Vbeta forward and 13 Jbeta reverse. The assay was immunoSEQ multiplex PCR, and TCRdb's table has in-frame clones only and misses some. The table lists under 250,000 clones, more than 75% of them singletons. Sequenced sample: PBMCs. The sequence was collected from a man between 35 and 55 years old in good health and CMV-seropositive. The gene calls are TRBV2 and TRBJ1-4, with TRBD1 identical over 8 bases. The CDR3 region is CASSGTGRNEKLFF. The CDR3 DNA reads TGTGCCAGCAGTGGGACAGGGCGAAATGAAAAACTGTTTTTT.